These 21 T cell receptor beta chains came from one sample sequenced in a study of shared clonotypes between healthy human individuals (dated by TCRdb to the early 2020s). Libraries came from the immunoSEQ multiplex PCR assay. Entries here come from immuneACCESS through TCRdb and include only in-frame sequences with V and J called. Some clones fail to appear in such tables; in the studies checked, an unresolved V gene covers under half of the shortfall, and the cause of the remainder is unknown. Within this sample are around 350,000 clones, with around 70% of them counted one time only. The leading ten clones occupy more than 9% of the sample. What was sequenced was memory CD4+ T cells sorted from blood. This specimen's cell subset or site label, per the study, means: CD45RA-negative fraction. Receptors originate from a man aged 25 to 40 in good health.

This clone was detected a few times. Distinct nucleotide sequences in the sample also encode this CDR3. The rearrangement links TRBV9 to TRBJ2-3; TRBD2 agrees at 10 bases. Germline trimming cut 0 bases from V and 4 bases from J; bases unmatched to any gene: 2. Germline CDR1 SGDLS, CDR2 YYNGEE. This CDR3 spans 15 amino acids. DNA of the CDR3: TGTGCCAGCAGCGTAGAAAGCGGGAGGGCAGATACGCAGTATTTT. Encoded protein: CASSVESGRADTQYF.

This chain connects TRBV10-2 to TRBJ2-7; 7 nucleotides match TRBD1. V gave up 3 bases and J gave up 0 bases; unmatched junction bases: 2. This CDR3 region has 14 residues. Germline loops: CDR1 WSHSY, CDR2 SAAADI. The CDR3 is CASSEQGTSYEQYF. The CDR3 DNA reads as TGCGCCAGCAGTGAACAGGGGACCTCCTACGAGCAGTACTTC.

This clone turned up a few times. This chain links TRBV18 with TRBJ1-4; D is possibly TRBD1 (6 bases). The CDR3 runs to 15 residues. Germline V lookup: CDR1 KGHSH, CDR2 LQKENI. Trimming stripped 6 bases from V and 0 bases from J, with 11 bases between. The CDR3 sequence is CASSQGGTTNEKLFF. The CDR3 nucleotides are TGTGCCAGCTCTCAAGGGGGGACAACTAATGAAAAACTGTTTTTT.

J is TRBJ2-1 and V is TRBV27, with TRBD1 identical over 7 bases. The CDR3 consists of 16 residues. Germline V gene sequence: CDR1 MNHEY, CDR2 SMNVEV (reference sequence). The ends lost 6 bases at V and 2 bases at J; junction bases unmatched: 10. The CDR3 spells CASSEQGMSAYNEQFF. The CDR3 DNA reads TGTGCCAGCAGCGAACAGGGGATGTCGGCCTACAATGAGCAGTTCTTC.

The chain joins TRBV4-1 to TRBJ1-1; D might be TRBD1 (5 bases). Trimming took 1 base from V and 10 from J, leaving 13 bases between them. The CDR3 has 13 amino acids. Germline CDR1 MGHRA, CDR2 YSYEKL. The CDR3: CASSQGGAALAFF. In nucleotides, the CDR3 is TGCGCCAGCAGCCAAGGTGGGGCCGCGTTAGCTTTCTTT.

CDR3 sequence: CASSLTATDNEQFF. The CDR3 nucleotides read TGTGCCAGCAGCTTGACCGCGACAGATAATGAGCAGTTCTTC. The rearrangement uses TRBV5-4 and TRBJ2-1, with a possible D match to TRBD1 (5 bases). V lost 1 base to trimming and J lost 7 bases, with 12 bases between them. CDR1 SGHNT and CDR2 YYREEE come from the germline V gene (reference sequence). The CDR3 sequence is 14 residues long.

The rearrangement links TRBV5-4 to TRBJ2-3, with 8 bases fitting TRBD1. This CDR3 is built from 15 residues. V shed 1 base and J 3 bases; nucleotides not matched to a gene: 4. The germline CDR1 and CDR2 sequences are SGHNT and YYREEE (reference sequence). The CDR3 DNA follows: TGTGCCAGCAGCTTGAAACAGGGGGTTACAGATACGCAGTATTTT. Translation: CASSLKQGVTDTQYF. The entire variable domain, with the rest obtained from reference TRBV5-4 and TRBJ2-3, is as follows: ETGVTQSPTHLIKTRGQQVTLRCSSQSGHNTVSWYQQALGQGPQFIFQYYREEENGRGNFPPRFSGLQFPNYSSELNVNALELDDSALYLCASSLKQGVTDTQYFGPGTRLTVL.

This rearrangement joins TRBV7-8 to TRBJ2-7; D might be TRBD2 (6 bases). Trimming took 5 bases from V and 5 from J, leaving 13 bases between them. Germline V gives CDR1 SGHVS, CDR2 FQNEAQ. The CDR3 is made up of 13 amino acids. CDR3 sequence: CASSRPAGNEQYF. The CDR3 coding sequence is TGTGCCAGCAGCCGCCCGGCGGGAAACGAGCAGTACTTC.

The chain recombines TRBV10-3 with TRBJ2-2; perhaps D is TRBD1 or TRBD2 (6 bases each). Trimming stripped 0 bases from V and 10 bases from J, with 9 bases between. The germline V gene has CDR1 ENHRY and CDR2 SYGVKD. CDR3 length: 13 amino acids. The CDR3: CAISESGGLELFF. The CDR3 nucleotides are TGTGCCATCAGTGAGTCGGGGGGCCTGGAGCTGTTTTTT.

The genes are TRBV9 and TRBJ1-5; D call uncertain. The CDR3 contains 13 residues. CDR1 is SGDLS and CDR2 is YYNGEE in the germline V gene. Trimming took 2 bases from V and 3 from J, leaving 6 bases between them. This CDR3 is CASSVSPNQPQHF. CDR3 in DNA: TGTGCCAGCAGCGTCAGCCCCAATCAGCCCCAGCATTTT.

This sequence joins TRBV14 and TRBJ2-1; 9 bases agree with TRBD2. The CDR3 covers 16 residues. V was pared by 4 bases and J by 6 bases, with 10 bases of the junction left unmatched. Germline-derived CDR1 and CDR2 are SGHDN and FVKESK. CDR3 amino acids: CASSPTGGRAGNEQFF. DNA for the CDR3: TGTGCCAGCAGCCCGACTGGCGGGAGGGCCGGCAATGAGCAGTTCTTC.

CDR3 nucleotides: TGTGCCAGCAGTGCGGGGTATAGCACAGATACGCAGTATTTT. As protein: CASSAGYSTDTQYF. This rearrangement joins TRBV2 to TRBJ2-3, with D tentatively TRBD2 (5 bases). In germline, CDR1 is SNHLY, CDR2 FYNNEI. This CDR3 is built from 14 residues. The V gene lost 4 bases and the J gene lost 0 bases, with 8 bases spanning the gap.

The gene calls are TRBV5-1 and TRBJ2-2, with TRBD1 as a possible D gene (5 bases). The CDR3 contains 14 residues. Germline loops: CDR1 SGHRS, CDR2 YFSETQ. V was clipped by 3 bases and J by 0 bases, with 6 bases between them. Here the CDR3 reads CASSWGPNTGELFF. CDR3 bases: TGCGCCAGCAGCTGGGGCCCGAACACCGGGGAGCTGTTTTTT.

The V and J genes are TRBV19 and TRBJ2-2; perhaps TRBD1 as D (6 bases). CDR1 and CDR2 (germline): LNHDA, SQIVND (reference sequence). With 6 bases removed from V and 7 bases from J, the gap between germline ends came to 12 bases. The CDR3 consists of 13 residues. The CDR3 region is CASRRAGVGELFF. CDR3 coding DNA: TGTGCCAGTAGAAGGGCAGGGGTCGGGGAGCTGTTTTTT.

V is TRBV5-5 and J is TRBJ2-1; the D is unclear. The CDR3 consists of 14 residues. Deletions cut 0 bases from V and 8 bases from J, with 12 bases between. The germline gives CDR1 SGHKS, CDR2 YYEKEE (reference sequence). The CDR3 reads CASSLDLSIYEQFF. In DNA, the CDR3 is TGTGCCAGCAGCTTGGATTTATCTATCTATGAGCAGTTCTTC.

The chain is built from TRBV5-1 and TRBJ2-4, with D maybe TRBD2 (6 bases). This CDR3 region has 17 residues. The germline V gene encodes CDR1 SGHRS and CDR2 YFSETQ. V lost 0 bases and J lost 3, with 16 bases in between. The CDR3, as DNA: TGCGCCAGCAGCTTGGTTGGGGGACTGGTGGGCAAAAACATTCAGTACTTC. Translated: CASSLVGGLVGKNIQYF.

The V call is TRBV5-5, the J call TRBJ2-7; possible D gene TRBD2, 5 bases. This CDR3 has 13 residues. Germline CDR1 SGHKS, CDR2 YYEKEE (reference sequence). V was cut by 4 bases and J by 6 bases, with 14 bases left in between. The CDR3 spells CASSVIPGLEQYF. Here the CDR3 DNA reads TGTGCCAGCAGCGTGATACCCGGACTCGAGCAGTACTTC.

This clone was seen a few times. The chain has TRBV10-1 and TRBJ2-7; 7 bases are a match to TRBD2. The ends lost 2 bases at V and 6 bases at J; junction bases unmatched: 4. Germline CDR1 reads WNHNN; CDR2 reads SYGVQD (reference sequence). The CDR3 totals 13 residues. CDR3 sequence (DNA): TGCGCCAGCAGTGAGGGCGGGAGATTCGAGCAGTACTTC. Encoded protein: CASSEGGRFEQYF.

The chain recombines TRBV4-1 with TRBJ2-3; tentatively, D is TRBD1 (6 bases). The ends were cut back, 4 bases at V and 2 bases at J, with 16 bases in the middle. Germline CDR1 and CDR2: MGHRA and YSYEKL. The CDR3 is 16 residues long. CDR3 DNA: TGCGCCAGCAGCCCTTCGGGACACCCCTCCACAGATACGCAGTATTTT. It translates to CASSPSGHPSTDTQYF.

This clone turned up a few times. The CDR3 nucleotides read TGTGCCAGCAGCGGAGGAGTGGTCTACCCAACGCAGTATTTT. This gives the protein CASSGGVVYPTQYF. The J gene is TRBJ2-3, the V gene TRBV7-2; D is perhaps TRBD2 (5 bases). Germline V gene data show CDR1 as SGHTA and CDR2 as FQGNSA. The CDR3 is 14 amino acids. V lost 5 bases, J lost 9 bases, and 18 bases lay in between.

This chain connects TRBV7-9 to TRBJ1-4; D is uncertain. Germline V gives CDR1 SEHNR, CDR2 FQNEAQ (reference sequence). The CDR3 is made up of 14 amino acids. Trimming pared 4 bases from V and 5 bases from J, leaving 11 bases between. CDR3 sequence (DNA): TGTGCCAGCAGCTCCAAAGTGGTCAATGAAAAACTGTTTTTT. Encoded protein: CASSSKVVNEKLFF.